These 29 T cell receptor beta chains originate from one sample sequenced in a study of T-cell memory formation after mild COVID-19. MiXCR was run by TCRdb on the 5' RACE reads, yielding one entry per CDR3 protein. The table has hundreds of thousands of distinct CDR3 sequences, 15% to 20% seen once. Sequencing was performed on PBMCs or a T cell subset sorted from them (not recorded which). These receptor sequences come from an adult woman who had mild COVID-19 (a few samples of this study predate the infection). Cell type and time point are not known.

Concerning this clonotype: A much larger clone sits a single nucleotide away, making a read error possible. This chain links TRBV5-1 with TRBJ2-5; no clear D. V dropped 4 bases and J dropped 2 bases, with 9 bases sitting between them. Per germline, CDR1 SGHRS and CDR2 YFSETQ. The CDR3 extends over 13 amino acids. The CDR3 reads CASSISLQETQYF. The CDR3 region has the DNA TGCGCCAGCAGCATTTCTCTGCAAGAGACCCAGTACTTC. The full variable domain, its missing parts supplied by reference TRBV5-1 and TRBJ2-5, is KAGVTQTPRYLIKTRGQQVTLSCSPISGHRSVSWYQQTPGQGLQFLFEYFSETQRNKGNFPGRFSGRQFSNSRSEMNVSTLELGDSALYLCASSISLQETQYFGPGTRLLVL.

The chain joins TRBV7-9 to TRBJ2-5; a possible D gene is TRBD2 (5 bases). Trimming shortened V by 4 bases and J by 3 bases, and 6 bases separated the two germline ends. The CDR3 runs to 12 residues. Germline V CDR1 and CDR2: SEHNR, FQNEAQ (reference sequence). The CDR3 protein is CASSSGEETQYF. CDR3 coding DNA: TGTGCCAGCAGCTCCGGGGAAGAGACCCAGTACTTC.

The V and J genes are TRBV20-1 and TRBJ2-1, with 9 bases identical to TRBD2. This CDR3 contains 16 residues. Germline loops: CDR1 DFQATT, CDR2 SNEGSKA (reference sequence). Trimming at V came to 6 bases and at J to 2 bases, leaving 11 bases not matched to a gene. CDR3 DNA: TGCAGTGCCATCATATTTAGCGGGGGCGCCTACAATGAGCAGTTCTTC. It is translated as CSAIIFSGGAYNEQFF.

The J gene is TRBJ2-7, the V gene TRBV5-1; 7 positions match TRBD1. Germline V CDR1 and CDR2: SGHRS, YFSETQ. This CDR3 contains 15 residues. Losses at the gene ends were 0 bases for V and 6 bases for J; bases not matched to a gene: 9. The DNA for the CDR3 is TGCGCCAGCAGCTTGGAGGCAGGGGGACCTGGCGAGCAGTACTTC. Protein sequence: CASSLEAGGPGEQYF.

The genes are TRBV3-1 and TRBJ2-7; D ambiguous. CDR3 length equals 15 residues. Germline V gene data show CDR1 as LGHDT and CDR2 as YNNKEL (reference sequence). Deletions cut 0 bases from V and 3 bases from J, with 12 bases between. CDR3 nucleotide sequence: TGTGCCAGCAGCCAAGAACCACGTTTGGGCTACGAGCAGTACTTC. Translation gives CASSQEPRLGYEQYF.

This clonotype was counted only a few times. V and J are TRBV30 and TRBJ1-2; no definite D call. Germline V gene data show CDR1 as GTSNPN and CDR2 as SVGIG (reference sequence). The CDR3 is 12 residues long. Trimming took off 0 bases at V and 5 bases at J, with 7 bases between the two ends. For the CDR3, the DNA is TGTGCCTGGAGTGTATGGCGGTATGGCTACACCTTC. Protein: CAWSVWRYGYTF.

The chain is built from TRBV30 and TRBJ2-1, with D perhaps TRBD2 (5 bases). CDR3 length: 12 residues. CDR1 is GTSNPN, CDR2 SVGIG, per germline (reference sequence). V lost 1 base and J lost 9, with 10 bases in between. The CDR3 sequence is CAWSDSVAEQFF. The CDR3 DNA follows: TGTGCCTGGAGTGATAGCGTAGCTGAGCAGTTCTTC.

CDR3 residues: CASSYGTSRDTQYF. The CDR3 DNA sequence: TGTGCCAGCAGCTATGGGACTAGCCGAGATACGCAGTATTTT. The chain employs TRBV6-6 and TRBJ2-3, with 9 bases identical to TRBD2. Germline-derived CDR1 and CDR2 are MNHNY and SVGAGI (reference sequence). The CDR3 extends over 14 amino acids. The trim removed 6 bases at V and 5 bases at J, leaving 6 bases unmatched.

V and J are TRBV12-3 or TRBV12-4 and TRBJ2-3; no reliable D call. With 5 bases removed from V and 8 bases from J, the gap between germline ends came to 11 bases. This CDR3 is 12 amino acids long. CDR3 loop: CASSGVFSTQYF. For the CDR3, the DNA is TGTGCCAGCAGTGGGGTCTTTAGTACGCAGTATTTT.

The table lists this clonotype with a few counts. V usage is TRBV11-2 and J usage is TRBJ2-2; TRBD2 is a possible D gene (6 bases). Trimming shortened V by 4 bases and J by 7 bases, and 19 bases separated the two germline ends. The CDR3 covers 16 residues. Germline CDR1 reads SGHAT; CDR2 reads FQNNGV. The CDR3: CASSSGDSGRFGELFF. As DNA, the CDR3 is TGTGCCAGCAGCTCCGGCGATAGCGGTCGGTTCGGGGAGCTGTTTTTT.

This clonotype was counted ten times or more. V gene TRBV5-1 combines with J gene TRBJ2-5; 7 bases are a match to TRBD1. This CDR3 comprises 16 residues. Trimming cost V 3 bases and J 1 base; bases outside gene matches: 9. The germline V gene has CDR1 SGHRS and CDR2 YFSETQ. The CDR3: CASSSGGRGPQETQYF. CDR3 sequence (DNA): TGCGCCAGCAGCTCTGGCGGTAGGGGGCCCCAAGAGACCCAGTACTTC.

The chain carries TRBV20-1 and TRBJ2-7, with D hard to call. Germline values: CDR1 DFQATT, CDR2 SNEGSKA (reference sequence). V was trimmed by 5 bases and J by 1 base, leaving 9 bases between them. This CDR3 region has 12 residues. CDR3 nucleotide sequence: TGCAGTGCTTCGGACGGATCCTACGAGCAGTACTTC. The encoded protein is CSASDGSYEQYF.

This clonotype was observed a handful of times. This rearrangement joins TRBV12-3 or TRBV12-4 to TRBJ1-5, with D unclear. CDR3 length: 14 residues. V was clipped by 7 bases and J by 4 bases, with 14 bases between them. The DNA for the CDR3 is TGTGCCAGCAATATGATCGGAGGAAATCAGCCCCAGCATTTT. Its protein is CASNMIGGNQPQHF.

In its sample, this clonotype was seen a few times. This clone may be a read error of a much larger clone one base away. The chain is built from TRBV7-8 and TRBJ2-7; no firm D call. Germline assignment: CDR1 SGHVS and CDR2 FQNEAQ. CDR3 length: 11 residues. With 1 base removed from V and 6 bases from J, the gap between germline ends came to 4 bases. CDR3 protein: CASSLVSEQYF. The CDR3 DNA sequence: TGTGCCAGCAGCTTAGTAAGCGAGCAGTACTTC.

The chain recombines TRBV6-1 with TRBJ1-2, with TRBD1 as a possible D gene (5 bases). CDR1 MNHNS and CDR2 SASEGT come from the germline V gene. The CDR3 runs 18 residues. V was clipped by 1 base and J by 4 bases, with 22 bases between them. CDR3 region: CASSEVFGIQVRVYGYTF. CDR3 nucleotides: TGTGCCAGCAGTGAAGTTTTCGGTATACAGGTCCGGGTCTATGGCTACACCTTC.

The sample holds a few counts of this clonotype. The gene calls are TRBV5-4 and TRBJ2-7, with TRBD1 matching 7 bases. CDR3 size: 15 residues. The V and J ends lost 0 bases and 2 bases, in that order; junction bases with no gene match: 5. The germline gives CDR1 SGHNT, CDR2 YYREEE (reference sequence). CDR3 DNA sequence: TGTGCCAGCAGCTTGGACAGGGGTCCCACCTACGAGCAGTACTTC. Encoded protein: CASSLDRGPTYEQYF. The variable domain in full, with the rest retrieved from reference TRBV5-4 and TRBJ2-7, is ETGVTQSPTHLIKTRGQQVTLRCSSQSGHNTVSWYQQALGQGPQFIFQYYREEENGRGNFPPRFSGLQFPNYSSELNVNALELDDSALYLCASSLDRGPTYEQYFGPGTRLTVT.

This clonotype was seen a few times. The rearrangement uses TRBV5-6 and TRBJ1-2, with D unresolved. This CDR3 is built from 10 residues. Trimming removed 4 bases from V and 8 bases from J, with 6 bases in between. Per germline, CDR1 SGHDT and CDR2 YYEEEE. CDR3 nucleotide sequence: TGTGCCAGCAGCGCCAAGGGCTACACCTTC. Translated: CASSAKGYTF. Supplemented by reference TRBV5-6 and TRBJ1-2, the full variable domain reads DAGVTQSPTHLIKTRGQQVTLRCSPKSGHDTVSWYQQALGQGPQFIFQYYEEEERQRGNFPDRFSGHQFPNYSSELNVNALLLGDSALYLCASSAKGYTFGSGTRLTVV.

The table lists this clonotype with a few counts. The chain recombines TRBV15 with TRBJ1-2; perhaps TRBD1 as D (5 bases). The germline gives CDR1 LNHNV, CDR2 YYDKDF (reference sequence). V gave up 0 bases and J gave up 8 bases, with 19 bases separating them. The CDR3 loop spans 16 amino acids. DNA of the CDR3: TGTGCCACCAGCAGAGATCCTGGCGAAGGGGACGACGGCTACACCTTC. Translating gives CATSRDPGEGDDGYTF.

Regarding this clonotype: The junction does not match germline at one end; this may be a read error. The rearrangement uses TRBV27 and TRBJ1-1; 9 bases line up with TRBD1. Germline values: CDR1 MNHEY, CDR2 SMNVEV (reference sequence). The CDR3 has 15 residues. This CDR3 is CASSLSSTGTGNWKF. The DNA of the CDR3 is TGTGCCAGCAGTTTATCCTCTACCGGGACAGGGAACTGGAAATTT.

This clonotype came up a few times. The chain has TRBV11-3 and TRBJ2-3, with D possibly being TRBD1 or TRBD2 (5 bases each). The CDR3 is 13 residues long. Germline values: CDR1 SGHNT, CDR2 YENEEA. Trimming removed 5 bases at V and 1 base at J, with 7 bases between. The CDR3 loop is CASSKGRTDTQYF. CDR3 in DNA: TGTGCCAGCAGCAAGGGACGCACAGATACGCAGTATTTT.

This clonotype was observed a few times. The chain employs TRBV29-1 and TRBJ2-7; no definite D call. Trimming removed 4 bases from V and 0 bases from J, with 16 bases in between. This CDR3 has 15 amino acids. Germline CDR1 is SQVTM and CDR2 is ANQGSEA. The CDR3 DNA sequence: TGCAGCGTTGGGGTGGCCGCAGAGGTCTCCTACGAGCAGTACTTC. Its protein is CSVGVAAEVSYEQYF.

CDR3 bases: TGTGCCAGCAGTATCAGAGGGGGCCTTGGAAACACCATATATTTT. Protein product: CASSIRGGLGNTIYF. The chain links TRBV12-3 or TRBV12-4 to TRBJ1-3; TRBD1 matches 7 bases. The CDR3 is made up of 15 amino acids. Trimming removed 5 bases from V and 3 bases from J; junction bases left unmatched: 7.

There are a few counts of this clonotype. J is TRBJ1-1 and V is TRBV7-6; 7 bases fit TRBD1. Germline V gene data show CDR1 as SGHVS and CDR2 as FNYEAQ. The CDR3 loop spans 13 amino acids. The junction had 6 bases not matched to a gene; V was cut back by 5 bases and J by 6 bases. The CDR3: CASSTDRAAEAFF. DNA of the CDR3: TGTGCCAGCAGCACTGACAGGGCCGCTGAAGCTTTCTTT.

This clonotype was detected ten times or more. The rearrangement joins TRBV5-1 to TRBJ1-5; 7 bases fit TRBD1. V trimming: 0 bases; J trimming: 6 bases; junction bases outside the gene matches: 6. Germline CDR1 and CDR2: SGHRS and YFSETQ. This CDR3 is 15 amino acids long. CDR3 protein: CASSLGGTASQPQHF. CDR3 coding DNA: TGCGCCAGCAGCTTGGGCGGGACAGCGAGTCAGCCCCAGCATTTT.

V usage is TRBV6-5 and J usage is TRBJ2-1; no clear D. CDR1 is MNHEY and CDR2 is SVGAGI in the germline V gene. The V gene lost 8 bases and the J gene lost 10 bases, with 9 bases spanning the gap. The CDR3 loop spans 10 amino acids. CDR3 residues: CASDPREQFF. The CDR3 coding sequence is TGTGCCAGCGACCCTCGGGAGCAGTTCTTC.

This clonotype was detected only a few times. The chain recombines TRBV12-3 or TRBV12-4 with TRBJ1-1, with D unclear. The V gene lost 6 bases and the J gene lost 6 bases, with 23 bases spanning the gap. This CDR3 spans 16 amino acids. CDR3 in DNA: TGTGCCAGCAGCATCCGGGCCACACACCTACGGGCTGAAGCTTTCTTT. Translating gives CASSIRATHLRAEAFF.

This chain joins TRBV15 and TRBJ2-2; D may be TRBD1 or TRBD2 (5 bases each). From germline, CDR1 is LNHNV and CDR2 YYDKDF (reference sequence). This CDR3 region has 17 residues. Trimming took 0 bases from V and 1 from J, leaving 12 bases between them. The CDR3 loop is CATSRDRGAGNTGELFF. The CDR3 DNA is TGTGCCACCAGCAGAGATCGAGGGGCAGGGAACACCGGGGAGCTGTTTTTT.

The chain uses TRBV9 and TRBJ1-2; D gene uncertain. Between the trimmed V and J ends, which lost 0 bases and 7 bases, there was a span of 10 bases. Germline lookup yields CDR1 SGDLS and CDR2 YYNGEE. The CDR3 is 13 residues long. The CDR3 DNA reads TGTGCCAGCAGCGTAGAGGGCGTTGGTGGCTACACCTTC. This gives the protein CASSVEGVGGYTF.

This chain uses TRBV9 with TRBJ2-4, with unresolved D. Deletions cut 5 bases from V and 6 bases from J, with 9 bases between. This CDR3 has 12 residues. Per germline, CDR1 SGDLS and CDR2 YYNGEE. CDR3 nucleotides: TGTGCCAGCAGAGGTACCTCAAACATTCAGTACTTC. Translating gives CASRGTSNIQYF.